Each of the 30 T cell receptor beta chains below was sequenced from the same sample in a study of cytomegalovirus exposure and HLA in healthy donors. Generated by immunoSEQ multiplex PCR, the TCRdb table keeps only in-frame clones and is missing some. The sample contains almost 70,000 clones, 95% to 96% of which appear only once. What was sequenced was PBMCs. These receptors all come from a woman younger than 30 in good health and CMV-seropositive.

V usage is TRBV7-2 and J usage is TRBJ2-7; TRBD1 is a possible D gene (6 bases). Trimming shortened V by 2 bases and J by 0 bases, and 8 bases separated the two germline ends. The CDR3 consists of 14 residues. Looked up from germline, CDR1 is SGHTA and CDR2 is FQGNSA. CDR3 sequence (DNA): TGTGCCAGCAGCTTACAGGGGAGCTCCTACGAGCAGTACTTC. It yields the protein CASSLQGSSYEQYF. Based on the CDR3 plus reference TRBV7-2 and TRBJ2-7, the full variable domain is GAGVSQSPSNKVTEKGKDVELRCDPISGHTALYWYRQSLGQGLEFLIYFQGNSAPDKSGLPSDRFSAERTGGSVSTLTIQRTQQEDSAVYLCASSLQGSSYEQYFGPGTRLTVT.

The chain links TRBV30 to TRBJ2-3, with D possibly being TRBD1 (6 bases). The CDR3 consists of 13 residues. Trimming cost V 2 bases and J 4 bases, with 10 bases left between them. Germline assignment: CDR1 GTSNPN and CDR2 SVGIG (reference sequence). CDR3 nucleotides: TGTGCCTGGAGTATGGGGGCTCCAGATACGCAGTATTTT. Protein product: CAWSMGAPDTQYF.

This rearrangement joins TRBV7-9 to TRBJ2-7; 7 nucleotides line up with TRBD2. Trimming cost V 3 bases and J 2 bases; bases outside gene matches: 7. The CDR3 is made up of 15 amino acids. In germline, CDR1 is SEHNR, CDR2 FQNEAQ (reference sequence). The CDR3 sequence is CASSFGGSRAYEQYF. Written as DNA, the CDR3 is TGTGCCAGCAGCTTCGGGGGGAGTAGGGCCTACGAGCAGTACTTC.

DNA of the CDR3: TGTGCCAGCAGCCAAGATGCGGGACAGAACTATGGCTACACCTTC. The encoded protein is CASSQDAGQNYGYTF. The chain uses TRBV4-2 and TRBJ1-2; 7 nucleotides agree with TRBD1. This CDR3 has 15 residues. The germline V gene encodes CDR1 LGHNA and CDR2 YNFKEQ. V was clipped by 0 bases and J by 2 bases; unmatched bases: 3.

J is TRBJ2-7 and V is TRBV9; 7 bases map to TRBD2. The germline CDR1 and CDR2 sequences are SGDLS and YYNGEE. The CDR3 extends over 15 amino acids. With V trimmed by 1 base and J by 1 base, 5 bases remained unmatched. Here the CDR3 reads CASSVSGTTSYEQYF. The CDR3 DNA follows: TGTGCCAGCAGCGTATCCGGGACTACTTCCTACGAGCAGTACTTC.

The chain is built from TRBV4-1 and TRBJ2-7; 9 nucleotides align to TRBD2. The V segment lost 1 base and the J segment 7 bases; nucleotides outside the gene matches: 11. The CDR3 is made up of 16 amino acids. From germline, CDR1 is MGHRA and CDR2 YSYEKL. For the CDR3, the DNA is TGCGCCAGCAGCCAAGGAGGGCTAGCGGGATGGGGGGAGCAGTACTTC. Translation: CASSQGGLAGWGEQYF.

V is TRBV28 and J is TRBJ2-7; 7 bases line up with TRBD1. V dropped 3 bases and J dropped 6; count of bases not matched to a gene: 5. CDR1 is MDHEN, CDR2 SYDVKM, per germline. The CDR3 is 13 residues long. The CDR3 reads CASSLGQWGEQYF. The CDR3 DNA reads as TGTGCCAGCAGTTTGGGACAGTGGGGCGAGCAGTACTTC.

About this clone itself: Additional DNA sequences in this sample encode the identical CDR3. The chain couples TRBV4-3 to TRBJ2-3; D might be TRBD1 (5 bases). The CDR3 contains 14 residues. Trimming stripped 0 bases from V and 6 bases from J, with 10 bases between. Germline V lookup: CDR1 LGHNA, CDR2 YSLEER. The CDR3 spells CASSQEAGRDTQYF. The CDR3 DNA sequence: TGCGCCAGCAGCCAAGAGGCAGGGCGTGATACGCAGTATTTT.

The chain is built from TRBV28 and TRBJ2-7; D gene uncertain. There are 11 residues in the CDR3. Germline CDR1 MDHEN, CDR2 SYDVKM. V gave up 3 bases and J gave up 9 bases, with 9 bases separating them. CDR3 residues: CASSLRGGQYF. The DNA of the CDR3 is TGTGCCAGCAGTTTGAGAGGCGGGCAGTACTTC.

The chain employs TRBV6-5 and TRBJ1-1; D not certain. The CDR3 has 14 residues. Germline V gives CDR1 MNHEY, CDR2 SVGAGI. Trimming stripped 0 bases from V and 5 bases from J, with 10 bases between. In DNA form, the CDR3 reads TGTGCCAGCAGTTACTCGAGGGCGGGGACTGAAGCTTTCTTT. It encodes CASSYSRAGTEAFF.

This clone came up a few times. The chain employs TRBV4-2 and TRBJ2-1; 12 nucleotides match TRBD2. The CDR3 is 16 residues long. V gave up 1 base and J gave up 4 bases; unmatched junction bases: 2. Germline values: CDR1 LGHNA, CDR2 YNFKEQ. The CDR3 loop reads CASSQATSGSYNEQFF. The CDR3 nucleotides are TGTGCCAGCAGCCAAGCGACTAGCGGGAGTTACAATGAGCAGTTCTTC.

The chain employs TRBV28 and TRBJ2-1, with D perhaps TRBD1 (5 bases). V lost 3 bases to trimming and J lost 5 bases, with 14 bases between them. CDR3 length equals 15 residues. CDR1 is MDHEN and CDR2 is SYDVKM in the germline V gene. This CDR3 reads CASSFLAKGNNEQFF. The CDR3 bases are TGTGCCAGCAGTTTTTTGGCCAAGGGGAACAATGAGCAGTTCTTC.

V gene TRBV5-4 combines with J gene TRBJ2-6; D gene uncertain. V was trimmed by 1 base and J by 0 bases, leaving 5 bases between them. The CDR3 is 15 amino acids. Germline V gives CDR1 SGHNT, CDR2 YYREEE (reference sequence). CDR3 nucleotide sequence: TGTGCCAGCAGCTTGTTTCTCTCTGGGGCCAACGTCCTGACTTTC. This gives the protein CASSLFLSGANVLTF.

The CDR3 coding sequence is TGTGCCTGGAAGAGCGGGAGGGCCACCAATGAGCAGTTCTTC. It is translated as CAWKSGRATNEQFF. The V gene is TRBV30, the J gene TRBJ2-1; 10 nucleotides line up with TRBD2. The CDR3 is 14 amino acids. The V gene end was trimmed by 4 bases and the J gene end by 6 bases; junction bases not matched to a gene: 6. CDR1 is GTSNPN and CDR2 is SVGIG in the germline V gene (reference sequence). Based on the CDR3 plus reference TRBV30 and TRBJ2-1, the full variable domain is SQTIHQWPATLVQPVGSPLSLECTVEGTSNPNLYWYRQAAGRGLQLLFYSVGIGQISSEVPQNLSASRPQDRQFILSSKKLLLSDSGFYLCAWKSGRATNEQFFGPGTRLTVL.

Only one count was recorded for this clone. This chain links TRBV27 with TRBJ1-2; no firm D call. The V end lost 5 bases, the J end lost 5 bases, and 24 bases lay between the germline ends. This CDR3 has 17 residues. CDR1 is MNHEY, CDR2 SMNVEV, per germline (reference sequence). The CDR3 protein is CASSERAIPSSIYGYTF. CDR3 in DNA: TGTGCCAGCAGTGAGCGGGCCATTCCCTCTTCTATTTATGGCTACACCTTC.

This rearrangement joins TRBV30 to TRBJ2-1, with TRBD2 matching 9 bases. With V trimmed by 1 base and J by 7 bases, 11 bases remained unmatched. This CDR3 has 16 amino acids. The germline gives CDR1 GTSNPN, CDR2 SVGIG (reference sequence). CDR3 bases: TGTGCCTGGAGTGCGGGGGTAGCGGGAGCTGGTAATGAGCAGTTCTTC. Its translation is CAWSAGVAGAGNEQFF.

The gene calls are TRBV6-1 and TRBJ1-1, with D unclear. Trimming stripped 2 bases from V and 3 bases from J, with 10 bases between. The CDR3 is 14 amino acids. Per germline, CDR1 MNHNS and CDR2 SASEGT. This chain's CDR3 is CASSEYEEDTEAFF. CDR3 DNA: TGTGCCAGCAGTGAATATGAAGAGGACACTGAAGCTTTCTTT.

The gene calls are TRBV18 and TRBJ2-7; 15 bases fit TRBD2. The CDR3 is made up of 19 amino acids. J was trimmed by 0 bases and V by 3 bases; bases with no gene match: 9. Germline CDR1 and CDR2: KGHSH and LQKENI. CDR3 region: CASSPLGTSGRRSSYEQYF. In nucleotides, the CDR3 is TGTGCCAGCTCACCCCTCGGGACTAGCGGGAGGAGGAGCTCCTACGAGCAGTACTTC.

V usage is TRBV11-2 and J usage is TRBJ1-2; tentative D call: TRBD1 (6 bases). The germline gives CDR1 SGHAT, CDR2 FQNNGV. V was pared by 4 bases and J by 5 bases, with 20 bases between. The CDR3 length is 16 residues. DNA of the CDR3: TGTGCCAGCAGCTCACCGACAGGCTTCGTGAATTATGGCTACACCTTC. This codes for CASSSPTGFVNYGYTF.

The V and J genes are TRBV6-5 and TRBJ2-5; 10 nucleotides align to TRBD1. Trimming removed 2 bases from V and 1 base from J; junction bases left unmatched: 4. The CDR3 extends over 16 amino acids. CDR1 MNHEY and CDR2 SVGAGI come from the germline V gene. The CDR3 DNA sequence: TGTGCCAGCAGTTACGGGACAGGGGCCATCCAAGAGACCCAGTACTTC. Its protein is CASSYGTGAIQETQYF.

This chain connects TRBV18 to TRBJ2-7; D may be TRBD2 (6 bases). The germline V gene has CDR1 KGHSH and CDR2 LQKENI. This CDR3 has 13 amino acids. Trimming removed 2 bases at V and 4 bases at J, with 9 bases between. CDR3 nucleotide sequence: TGTGCCAGCTCACCAAGGGGAGGATACGAGCAGTACTTC. Its translation: CASSPRGGYEQYF.

CDR3 DNA: TGTGCCAGCAGATATATAACTACTAGCGGACAAGAGACCCAGTACTTC. It translates to CASRYITTSGQETQYF. V usage is TRBV2 and J usage is TRBJ2-5, with 8 bases matching TRBD2. V lost 6 bases, J lost 2 bases, and 11 bases stayed unmatched. Germline V gene data show CDR1 as SNHLY and CDR2 as FYNNEI. The CDR3 has 16 amino acids.

V and J are TRBV19 and TRBJ2-2; possible D gene TRBD2, 6 bases. This CDR3 spans 17 amino acids. Germline assignment: CDR1 LNHDA and CDR2 SQIVND (reference sequence). V lost 8 bases and J lost 0, with 19 bases in between. CDR3 coding DNA: TGTGCCAGTCACGGTCTGGCGCGGGGTGCGAACACCGGGGAGCTGTTTTTT. Its protein product is CASHGLARGANTGELFF.

This chain uses TRBV5-6 with TRBJ1-2, with TRBD1 as a possible D gene (6 bases). V dropped 0 bases and J dropped 2 bases, with 11 bases sitting between them. CDR3 length: 15 residues. Germline CDR1 and CDR2: SGHDT and YYEEEE. In DNA form, the CDR3 reads TGTGCCAGCAGCTTGGCCGGGACAAACAACTATGGCTACACCTTC. Translation gives CASSLAGTNNYGYTF.

This chain joins TRBV14 and TRBJ2-1; 9 nucleotides agree with TRBD2. The germline V gene has CDR1 SGHDN and CDR2 FVKESK. The CDR3 has 13 residues. J was trimmed by 12 bases and V by 4 bases; bases with no gene match: 7. The CDR3 sequence is CASSPSGARGQFF. The CDR3 region has the DNA TGTGCCAGCAGCCCTAGCGGGGCCAGGGGGCAGTTCTTC.

J is TRBJ2-1 and V is TRBV28, with 9 bases matching TRBD1. Germline CDR1 MDHEN, CDR2 SYDVKM. The length of the CDR3 is 15 residues. After removal of 5 bases from V and 7 bases from J, the junction contained 9 bases not matched to a gene. CDR3 loop: CASSRRDRATNEQFF. Here the CDR3 DNA reads TGTGCCAGCAGTCGCCGGGACAGGGCTACAAATGAGCAGTTCTTC.

V usage is TRBV5-1 and J usage is TRBJ2-2, with 11 bases that match TRBD2. The junction had 5 bases not matched to a gene; V was cut back by 5 bases and J by 5 bases. Germline CDR1 SGHRS, CDR2 YFSETQ. The CDR3 runs 15 residues. The CDR3 bases are TGCGCCAGCAGGTATCCTAGCGGGAGGACCGGGGAGCTGTTTTTT. Translating gives CASRYPSGRTGELFF.

The V gene is TRBV4-1, the J gene TRBJ2-2; TRBD2 might be the D (6 bases). CDR1 and CDR2 from the germline V gene are MGHRA and YSYEKL. This CDR3 contains 16 residues. The V end was cut by 4 bases, the J end by 5 bases, with 17 bases between. In DNA, the CDR3 is TGCGCCAGCAGCCGCGAACGGGGGAGCGGGACCGGGGAGCTGTTTTTT. Translation gives CASSRERGSGTGELFF.

The rearrangement joins TRBV7-9 to TRBJ1-1; 8 bases agree with TRBD1. Germline trimming cut 5 bases from V and 0 bases from J; bases unmatched to any gene: 11. The CDR3 runs to 17 residues. Germline V lookup: CDR1 SEHNR, CDR2 FQNEAQ (reference sequence). The CDR3 DNA reads as TGTGCCAGCAGCGACTCCCGGACAGGGAGAATGAACACTGAAGCTTTCTTT. Encoded protein: CASSDSRTGRMNTEAFF.

The chain recombines TRBV7-3 with TRBJ2-5, with D perhaps matching TRBD1 (6 bases). V lost 5 bases, J lost 2 bases, and 15 bases lay in between. Germline V gives CDR1 SGHTA, CDR2 FQGTGA. There are 15 residues in the CDR3. Here the CDR3 DNA reads TGTGCCAGCAGCCGAGGGGGTGGACAGCAAGAGACCCAGTACTTC. Residues: CASSRGGGQQETQYF.